Below, 27 T cell receptor beta chains from the same sample are listed, as sequenced in a study of technical replicates of blood from a few donors. This table comes from immunoSEQ multiplex PCR, and its TCRdb copy is limited to in-frame clones, with some not included. The repertoire has 65,000 to 95,000 clones, around 97% of them found once; the top ten carry approximately 0.3%. Sequencing input: T cells isolated from PBMCs. These receptors all come from a human donor in good health.

The chain has TRBV30 and TRBJ2-5, with 8 bases lining up with TRBD2. Germline values: CDR1 GTSNPN, CDR2 SVGIG (reference sequence). There are 13 residues in the CDR3. The V and J ends lost 4 bases and 2 bases, in that order; junction bases with no gene match: 3. In DNA form, the CDR3 reads TGTGCCTGGAATCGACTAGCGCAAGAGACCCAGTACTTC. Its protein is CAWNRLAQETQYF.

The chain uses TRBV9 and TRBJ1-1; possibly TRBD1 for D (6 bases). The germline gives CDR1 SGDLS, CDR2 YYNGEE. With 3 bases removed from V and 5 bases from J, the gap between germline ends came to 14 bases. The CDR3 sequence is 14 residues long. CDR3 coding DNA: TGTGCCAGCAGCGGCAGGGGTTTGTTGACTGAAGCTTTCTTT. Protein sequence: CASSGRGLLTEAFF.

The chain has TRBV2 and TRBJ1-2; D unclear. CDR1 is SNHLY, CDR2 FYNNEI, per germline. CDR3 length: 14 residues. The ends were cut back, 0 bases at V and 6 bases at J, with 11 bases in the middle. The CDR3 DNA reads TGTGCCAGCAGTGAAGCGCGTTCCTCGGATGGCTACACCTTC. As protein: CASSEARSSDGYTF.

This clone was seen just once. V is TRBV5-4 and J is TRBJ2-7; D ambiguous. The germline V gene has CDR1 SGHNT and CDR2 YYREEE (reference sequence). V shed 2 bases and J shed 5 bases, with 14 bases lying between them. The CDR3 is 14 amino acids. CDR3 residues: CASSFYASLHEQYF. The CDR3 DNA follows: TGTGCCAGCAGCTTCTATGCTAGTCTCCACGAGCAGTACTTC.

The chain carries TRBV7-2 and TRBJ2-3; TRBD1 matches at 9 bases. V was clipped by 6 bases and J by 4 bases; unmatched bases: 5. Germline V lookup: CDR1 SGHTA, CDR2 FQGNSA. The CDR3 has 14 residues. CDR3: CASRSGTGSDTQYF. The DNA of the CDR3 is TGTGCCAGCAGATCCGGGACAGGGTCAGATACGCAGTATTTT.

The V and J genes are TRBV15 and TRBJ2-7; 9 bases are shared with TRBD1. The CDR3 covers 15 residues. CDR1 LNHNV and CDR2 YYDKDF come from the germline V gene (reference sequence). Trimming removed 3 bases from V and 5 bases from J; junction bases left unmatched: 8. In DNA, the CDR3 is TGTGCCACCAGCAGCATGGACAGGGGAGGGAACGAGCAGTACTTC. As protein: CATSSMDRGGNEQYF.

The chain links TRBV6-5 to TRBJ2-7, with 10 bases lining up with TRBD2. The CDR3 is 11 residues long. V trimming: 11 bases; J trimming: 5 bases; junction bases outside the gene matches: 3. The V gene's germline CDR1 is MNHEY and CDR2 SVGAGI. The chain's CDR3 is CASSGSNEQYF. CDR3 sequence (DNA): TGTGCCTCTAGCGGGAGCAACGAGCAGTACTTC.

The gene calls are TRBV19 and TRBJ2-7, with TRBD1 identical over 7 bases. This CDR3 spans 14 amino acids. Looked up from germline, CDR1 is LNHDA and CDR2 is SQIVND (reference sequence). Unmatched junction bases numbered 11, after V lost 7 bases and J lost 5 bases. CDR3 sequence: CASMDPPGGNEQYF. The CDR3 bases are TGTGCCAGTATGGACCCGCCAGGGGGAAACGAGCAGTACTTC.

This chain links TRBV23-1 with TRBJ2-7; TRBD1 matches 7 bases. TRBV23-1 is an open reading frame whose function is uncertain. Trimming cost V 3 bases and J 4 bases; bases outside gene matches: 12. The CDR3 runs 16 residues. In DNA form, the CDR3 reads TGCGCCAGCAGTCATTCTATCTCGACAGGGCGGTACGAGCAGTACTTC. Amino acids: CASSHSISTGRYEQYF.

The V call is TRBV11-3, the J call TRBJ2-1; 7 bases align to TRBD2. CDR3 length: 15 amino acids. Germline assignment: CDR1 SGHNT and CDR2 YENEEA. Trimming removed 0 bases from V and 8 bases from J; junction bases left unmatched: 7. CDR3 protein: CASSLEARGEDEQFF. CDR3 nucleotides: TGTGCCAGCAGCTTAGAGGCACGGGGGGAGGATGAGCAGTTCTTC.

In this sample, this clone turned up once. The chain has TRBV5-1 and TRBJ2-7; a possible D gene is TRBD1 (6 bases). This CDR3 has 13 residues. V dropped 0 bases and J dropped 3 bases, with 7 bases sitting between them. The germline gives CDR1 SGHRS, CDR2 YFSETQ. CDR3 protein: CASSLETGYEQYF. The CDR3 region has the DNA TGCGCCAGCAGCTTGGAGACAGGCTACGAGCAGTACTTC.

The rearrangement links TRBV27 to TRBJ1-1, with D possibly being TRBD1 (5 bases). The CDR3 sequence is 14 residues long. CDR1 and CDR2 from the germline V gene are MNHEY and SMNVEV (reference sequence). V was clipped by 5 bases and J by 6 bases, with 16 bases between them. The CDR3 coding sequence is TGTGCCAGCAGTGCGAAACAGGAACGACCTGAAGCTTTCTTT. It specifies CASSAKQERPEAFF.

This chain connects TRBV7-6 to TRBJ2-3, with D perhaps matching TRBD2 (6 bases). Germline V CDR1 and CDR2: SGHVS, FNYEAQ. The CDR3 extends over 17 amino acids. The V gene lost 1 base and the J gene lost 2 bases, with 16 bases spanning the gap. The CDR3 region is CASSLGIRGTDTDTQYF. Here the CDR3 DNA reads TGTGCCAGCAGCTTAGGCATCCGGGGGACTGACACAGATACGCAGTATTTT.

The chain is built from TRBV5-6 and TRBJ1-2; 9 bases align to TRBD1. The length of the CDR3 is 17 residues. Losses at the gene ends were 3 bases for V and 5 bases for J; bases not matched to a gene: 14. CDR1 and CDR2 from the germline V gene are SGHDT and YYEEEE. CDR3 nucleotide sequence: TGTGCCAGCAGCTACTGGGACAGGGCACTAACTGAGTATGGCTACACCTTC. The encoded protein is CASSYWDRALTEYGYTF.

The chain joins TRBV7-6 to TRBJ1-1; possibly TRBD1 for D (6 bases). Deletions cut 5 bases from V and 0 bases from J, with 7 bases between. CDR1 and CDR2 (germline): SGHVS, FNYEAQ. The CDR3 covers 13 residues. CDR3 bases: TGTGCCAGCAGCCAGGGGATGAACACTGAAGCTTTCTTT. Translating it yields CASSQGMNTEAFF.

This chain links TRBV30 with TRBJ2-7; 11 bases are a match to TRBD1. The CDR3 extends over 15 amino acids. With V trimmed by 3 bases and J by 0 bases, 4 bases remained unmatched. Germline CDR1 reads GTSNPN; CDR2 reads SVGIG (reference sequence). The CDR3: CAWRIGQGASYEQYF. CDR3 nucleotides: TGTGCCTGGAGAATAGGACAGGGGGCCTCCTACGAGCAGTACTTC.

This chain joins TRBV6-1 and TRBJ1-1, with TRBD1 identical over 7 bases. The ends lost 7 bases at V and 10 bases at J; junction bases unmatched: 9. CDR1 is MNHNS, CDR2 SASEGT, per germline. This CDR3 is 12 amino acids long. The CDR3 coding sequence is TGTGCCAGCATTAACAGGGGCGGCGTAGCTTTCTTT. Translating it yields CASINRGGVAFF.

The chain has TRBV10-1 and TRBJ2-2; 7 nucleotides match TRBD2. This CDR3 has 14 amino acids. CDR1 and CDR2 (germline): WNHNN, SYGVQD (reference sequence). Germline trimming cut 2 bases from V and 6 bases from J; bases unmatched to any gene: 3. In nucleotides, the CDR3 is TGCGCCAGCAGTGAGGCGGGAGTTCCCGGGGAGCTGTTTTTT. Its translation is CASSEAGVPGELFF.

The chain recombines TRBV7-8 with TRBJ2-7; D uncertain. Trimming left V 4 bases short and J 3 bases short, with 16 bases between. Germline assignment: CDR1 SGHVS and CDR2 FQNEAQ. There are 15 residues in the CDR3. CDR3 sequence: CASSYKATVYYEQYF. The CDR3 region has the DNA TGTGCCAGCAGCTATAAGGCCACAGTTTACTACGAGCAGTACTTC.

The chain employs TRBV6-5 and TRBJ2-7; a weak D match, TRBD1 (5 bases). Germline CDR1 and CDR2: MNHEY and SVGAGI. The CDR3 has 12 amino acids. V was trimmed by 8 bases and J by 3 bases, leaving 11 bases between them. The CDR3 here is CASWTFFYEQYF. Here the CDR3 DNA reads TGTGCCAGCTGGACATTTTTCTACGAGCAGTACTTC.

The chain carries TRBV12-5 and TRBJ2-1, with 8 bases fitting TRBD2. The CDR3 extends over 15 amino acids. The junction had 7 bases not matched to a gene; V was cut back by 8 bases and J by 1 base. The V gene's germline CDR1 is LGHNT and CDR2 FRNRAP. CDR3 DNA: TGTGCTAGTAGGGATAGCGGGGCATCCTACAATGAGCAGTTCTTC. Translating gives CASRDSGASYNEQFF.

This clone was observed once. The rearrangement links TRBV5-4 to TRBJ2-3; no clear D gene. The CDR3 loop spans 14 amino acids. The germline gives CDR1 SGHNT, CDR2 YYREEE (reference sequence). V gave up 0 bases and J gave up 0 bases, with 5 bases separating them. CDR3 DNA: TGTGCCAGCAGCTTGGACTGGAGCACAGATACGCAGTATTTT. Its translation is CASSLDWSTDTQYF.

V and J are TRBV2 and TRBJ2-1; the match to TRBD2 covers 10 bases. Germline CDR1 SNHLY, CDR2 FYNNEI. V trimming: 3 bases; J trimming: 4 bases; junction bases outside the gene matches: 3. The CDR3 spans 15 residues. CDR3 in amino acids: CASSDLLAGYNEQFF. For the CDR3, the DNA is TGTGCCAGCAGTGATTTACTAGCGGGGTACAATGAGCAGTTCTTC.

J is TRBJ1-2 and V is TRBV18; 8 positions agree with TRBD1. Trimming took 5 bases from V and 4 from J; bases not matched to a gene: 6. This CDR3 is 14 amino acids long. Germline V gives CDR1 KGHSH, CDR2 LQKENI. The DNA for the CDR3 is TGTGCCAGCTCAGATCGACAGGGGACCTATGGCTACACCTTC. It specifies CASSDRQGTYGYTF.

The V and J genes are TRBV5-1 and TRBJ2-7; D might be TRBD1 (6 bases). V was clipped by 4 bases and J by 2 bases, with 13 bases between them. The CDR3 contains 14 residues. CDR1 SGHRS and CDR2 YFSETQ come from the germline V gene. The CDR3 is CASSVTQGTYEQYF. Written as DNA, the CDR3 is TGCGCCAGCAGCGTAACACAGGGAACCTACGAGCAGTACTTC.

The chain couples TRBV2 to TRBJ2-5, with a weak D call TRBD1 (7 bases). CDR3 size: 14 residues. Trimming removed 9 bases at V and 4 bases at J, with 18 bases between. CDR1 and CDR2 (germline): SNHLY, FYNNEI. CDR3 sequence (DNA): TGTGCCAGGTCTTCGAGGAGGGGGCCAGAGACCCAGTACTTC. Translated: CARSSRRGPETQYF.

The chain is built from TRBV29-1 and TRBJ2-5; D is possibly TRBD1 (6 bases). Germline V gene sequence: CDR1 SQVTM, CDR2 ANQGSEA. The CDR3 is made up of 11 amino acids. Trimming took off 2 bases at V and 5 bases at J, with 6 bases between the two ends. This CDR3 reads CSVEQGETQYF. The CDR3, as DNA: TGCAGCGTTGAACAGGGGGAGACCCAGTACTTC.